Below, 8 T cell receptor beta chains from the same sample are listed, as sequenced in a study of T cells after yellow fever vaccination. TCRdb passed the 5' RACE reads through MiXCR, listing each CDR3 protein once. Of a few hundred thousand distinct CDR3 sequences detected, under 9% appear once; the ten largest clones hold 3% to 4%. The sequencing used CD4+ T cells sorted from PBMCs, collected 5 days after the yellow fever booster vaccination. The receptors derive from a young man who received the YFV17D yellow fever vaccine.

This clonotype was counted a few times. V usage is TRBV4-1 and J usage is TRBJ2-1, with 9 nucleotides matching TRBD2. CDR3 length equals 13 residues. Germline-derived CDR1 and CDR2 are MGHRA and YSYEKL. V was clipped by 3 bases and J by 9 bases; unmatched bases: 3. The CDR3 coding sequence is TGCGCCAGCAGCCAGGCGGGGGGGGGTGAGCAGTTCTTC. Amino acids: CASSQAGGGEQFF.

This clonotype was observed a few times. V and J are TRBV20-1 and TRBJ2-5; D may match TRBD1 or TRBD2 (5 bases each). CDR1 is DFQATT and CDR2 is SNEGSKA in the germline V gene (reference sequence). The V and J ends lost 0 bases and 5 bases respectively, with 16 bases between them. The CDR3 is 15 residues long. The CDR3 loop is CSARDSGTEGETQYF. CDR3 nucleotide sequence: TGCAGTGCTAGAGATTCCGGGACCGAGGGTGAGACCCAGTACTTC.

The rearrangement uses TRBV20-1 and TRBJ2-3; the D is unclear. The ends were cut back, 7 bases at V and 5 bases at J, with 13 bases in the middle. The CDR3 length is 12 residues. Germline CDR1 is DFQATT and CDR2 is SNEGSKA (reference sequence). CDR3 sequence (DNA): TGCAGTGAGAACCGAGCCGGAGATACGCAGTATTTT. Its translation: CSENRAGDTQYF.

The V gene is TRBV7-2, the J gene TRBJ1-2; TRBD1 aligns across 9 bases. J gave up 3 bases and V 5 bases, and 4 bases lay outside the gene matches. Germline V CDR1 and CDR2: SGHTA, FQGNSA. The CDR3 is 14 residues long. CDR3 in amino acids: CASSLGTGYYGYTF. CDR3 bases: TGTGCCAGCAGCCTGGGGACAGGGTACTATGGCTACACCTTC.

The rearrangement uses TRBV6-2 or TRBV6-3 and TRBJ1-1; no clear D gene. V lost 5 bases and J 6 bases, leaving 13 bases between the germline ends. The germline V gene has CDR1 MNHEY and CDR2 SVGEGT. The CDR3 is made up of 13 amino acids. CDR3 amino acids: CASSTLDFAEAFF. CDR3 DNA sequence: TGTGCCAGCAGTACCCTGGACTTCGCTGAAGCTTTCTTT.

The chain carries TRBV18 and TRBJ2-3; D is perhaps TRBD2 (7 bases). This CDR3 has 16 residues. Germline assignment: CDR1 KGHSH and CDR2 LQKENI. Trimming cost V 0 bases and J 3 bases, with 13 bases left between them. The CDR3 sequence is CASSPPLQGGTDTQYF. The CDR3 DNA reads TGTGCCAGCTCACCACCGTTACAGGGAGGGACAGATACGCAGTATTTT. Drawing the rest from reference TRBV18 and TRBJ2-3, the complete variable domain is NAGVMQNPRHLVRRRGQEARLRCSPMKGHSHVYWYRQLPEEGLKFMVYLQKENIIDESGMPKERFSAEFPKEGPSILRIQQVVRGDSAAYFCASSPPLQGGTDTQYFGPGTRLTVL.

This clonotype was detected a few times. The rearrangement uses TRBV5-1 and TRBJ2-2, with D possibly matching TRBD2 (6 bases). Germline CDR1 is SGHRS and CDR2 is YFSETQ. This CDR3 spans 15 amino acids. V lost 6 bases and J 4 bases, leaving 16 bases between the germline ends. The CDR3 DNA follows: TGCGCCAGCATTCAGGGAGGCCGGGGCACCGGGGAGCTGTTTTTT. This gives the protein CASIQGGRGTGELFF.

This rearrangement joins TRBV29-1 to TRBJ1-1; tentative D call: TRBD1 (6 bases). Germline CDR1 reads SQVTM; CDR2 reads ANQGSEA. V shed 6 bases and J shed 0 bases, with 17 bases lying between them. CDR3 size: 15 residues. CDR3 amino acids: CSVGGARGVNTEAFF. The CDR3 region has the DNA TGCAGCGTGGGGGGGGCGCGTGGTGTGAACACTGAAGCTTTCTTT.